These 18 T cell receptor beta chains were sequenced from one sample in a study of T-cell reconstitution after alpha-beta-depleted transplantation in children (dated by TCRdb to the mid-2010s). The library was obtained by PCR. Sequencing was carried out with an Illumina HiSeq 2500. To normalize quantification of the TCRbeta repertoire, the TCR libraries were built with molecular barcoding that relied on unique molecular identifiers. TCRdb passed the public sequencing reads through fastp at Q25 and MiXCR, retaining productive beta sequences. One record per CDR3 amino acid sequence lists the most common genes and DNA. The sample table contains just over 350,000 distinct CDR3 sequences; only one count was recorded for 13% of them. 4.3% of the sample belongs to the ten largest clones. Sequencing used PBMCs, obtained from the stem cell graft. The receptor set was obtained from a human donor who donated a stem cell graft to a child with Fanconi anemia.

There are a few counts of this clonotype. The chain recombines TRBV7-8 with TRBJ1-2, with D perhaps TRBD1 (5 bases). The CDR3 is 14 residues long. The V end was cut by 10 bases, the J end by 0 bases, with 15 bases between. The germline CDR1 and CDR2 sequences are SGHVS and FQNEAQ. The CDR3 region has the DNA TGTGCCACCATGGGGGTGACCTCTAACTATGGCTACACCTTC. Translating it yields CATMGVTSNYGYTF. Full variable domain (remainder filled in from reference TRBV7-8 and TRBJ1-2): GAGVSQSPRYKVAKRGQDVALRCDPISGHVSLFWYQQALGQGPEFLTYFQNEAQLDKSGLPSDRFFAERPEGSVSTLKIQRTQQEDSAVYLCATMGVTSNYGYTFGSGTRLTVV.

This clonotype was seen ten or more times. CDR3 region: CASSFRGQPQHF. DNA for the CDR3: TGTGCCAGCAGTTTCAGGGGGCAGCCCCAGCATTTT. V usage is TRBV12-3 or TRBV12-4 and J usage is TRBJ1-5; 7 bases line up with TRBD1. CDR3 size: 12 residues. The V gene end was trimmed by 3 bases and the J gene end by 7 bases; junction bases not matched to a gene: 0.

The J gene is TRBJ2-3, the V gene TRBV19; D gene ambiguous. V shed 5 bases and J shed 5 bases, with 5 bases lying between them. Germline-derived CDR1 and CDR2 are LNHDA and SQIVND (reference sequence). This CDR3 region has 11 residues. CDR3 sequence (DNA): TGTGCCAGTAGTGTGCAAGATACGCAGTATTTT. This gives the protein CASSVQDTQYF.

This clonotype came up many times. The gene calls are TRBV7-8 and TRBJ2-1, with D unresolved. This CDR3 is built from 14 residues. Germline lookup yields CDR1 SGHVS and CDR2 FQNEAQ. Trimming removed 4 bases at V and 8 bases at J, with 15 bases between. DNA for the CDR3: TGTGCCAGCAGCTCCCAGCCCCCGGCCCATGAGCAGTTCTTC. It is translated as CASSSQPPAHEQFF.

CDR3 residues: CASSLDPAGTGELFF. CDR3 DNA sequence: TGCGCCAGCAGCTTGGACCCAGCGGGGACCGGGGAGCTGTTTTTT. The chain uses TRBV5-1 and TRBJ2-2; 7 nucleotides align to TRBD2. V gave up 0 bases and J gave up 5 bases; unmatched junction bases: 4. The CDR3 length is 15 residues. CDR1 and CDR2 from the germline V gene are SGHRS and YFSETQ.

This clonotype occurred a few times. The V gene is TRBV5-4, the J gene TRBJ1-2; D might be TRBD1 (5 bases). The germline V gene has CDR1 SGHNT and CDR2 YYREEE (reference sequence). Trimming removed 3 bases from V and 5 bases from J, with 17 bases in between. This CDR3 spans 15 amino acids. CDR3 DNA sequence: TGTGCCAGCAGCTCATCTTCGACAGCACGATATGGCTACACCTTC. Its protein is CASSSSSTARYGYTF.

CDR3 DNA: TGTGCCAGCAGCCCCGGGGAAGGGCCCCAGTTCTTC. Amino acids: CASSPGEGPQFF. The V call is TRBV5-6, the J call TRBJ2-1; D might be TRBD2 (5 bases). Trimming stripped 4 bases from V and 13 bases from J, with 15 bases between. This CDR3 has 12 amino acids. Germline-derived CDR1 and CDR2 are SGHDT and YYEEEE.

The chain uses TRBV27 and TRBJ1-1; D not resolved. V lost 5 bases and J 0 bases, leaving 16 bases between the germline ends. From germline, CDR1 is MNHEY and CDR2 SMNVEV (reference sequence). The CDR3 consists of 16 residues. The DNA for the CDR3 is TGTGCCAGCAGTCGTACCCCAAGACTATTGAACACTGAAGCTTTCTTT. The encoded protein is CASSRTPRLLNTEAFF.

The rearrangement links TRBV6-1 to TRBJ2-7, with D maybe TRBD1 (6 bases). The CDR3 covers 14 residues. V was shortened by 6 bases and J by 0 bases, with 12 bases between the two germline ends. Germline V gene data show CDR1 as MNHNS and CDR2 as SASEGT. DNA of the CDR3: TGTGCCAGCAGGGACAACAGGGTCTCCTACGAGCAGTACGTC. Protein sequence: CASRDNRVSYEQYV.

In its sample, this clonotype was seen a few times. The chain links TRBV12-3 or TRBV12-4 to TRBJ2-3; TRBD2 matches 9 bases. Unmatched junction bases numbered 12, after V lost 6 bases and J lost 2 bases. The CDR3 has 17 amino acids. The CDR3 sequence is CASSPPPRGGTTDTQYF. CDR3 sequence (DNA): TGTGCCAGCAGCCCCCCCCCGCGGGGGGGAACCACAGATACGCAGTATTTT.

This chain connects TRBV5-1 to TRBJ2-2; 8 nucleotides agree with TRBD2. V gave up 7 bases and J gave up 4 bases; unmatched junction bases: 3. The CDR3 has 13 amino acids. Germline-derived CDR1 and CDR2 are SGHRS and YFSETQ. CDR3 in DNA: TGCGCCAGCGGACTAGCATCCACCGGGGAGCTGTTTTTT. Protein: CASGLASTGELFF.

This clonotype was seen only a few times. One end of the junction does not line up with germline, which may come from a read error. This chain connects TRBV5-1 to TRBJ2-5; D uncertain. The CDR3 runs to 12 residues. Per germline, CDR1 SGHRS and CDR2 YFSETQ. The CDR3 bases are TGCGCCAGCAGCCCACACCAAGGGACCCAGTACTTC. It codes for CASSPHQGTQYF.

This clonotype was picked up many times. The chain is built from TRBV28 and TRBJ2-7; D might be TRBD1 (6 bases). The CDR3 runs to 15 residues. Per germline, CDR1 MDHEN and CDR2 SYDVKM. Trimming pared 6 bases from V and 2 bases from J, leaving 17 bases between. The CDR3 spells CASSSLDSMPYEQYV. The DNA of the CDR3 is TGTGCCAGCAGCTCCCTGGACAGTATGCCCTACGAGCAGTACGTC.

This clonotype was picked up a small number of times. The chain carries TRBV7-2 and TRBJ1-5; D gene ambiguous. Germline CDR1 reads SGHTA; CDR2 reads FQGNSA. Trimming took 2 bases from V and 7 from J, leaving 9 bases between them. The CDR3 is 13 residues long. CDR3 amino acids: CASSLMKGQPQHF. As DNA, the CDR3 is TGTGCCAGCAGCTTAATGAAGGGACAGCCCCAGCATTTT.

This clonotype was seen only a few times. The chain recombines TRBV7-9 with TRBJ2-3; 10 bases align to TRBD1. V was clipped by 5 bases and J by 5 bases; unmatched bases: 7. Germline V gene lookup returns CDR1 SEHNR and CDR2 FQNEAQ (reference sequence). The CDR3 is made up of 15 amino acids. Here the CDR3 reads CASSLRQGALDTQYF. CDR3 DNA sequence: TGTGCCAGCAGCCTTCGACAGGGGGCATTAGATACGCAGTATTTT. The full variable domain, completed using reference TRBV7-9 and TRBJ2-3, is DTGVSQNPRHKITKRGQNVTFRCDPISEHNRLYWYRQTLGQGPEFLTYFQNEAQLEKSRLLSDRFSAERPKGSFSTLEIQRTEQGDSAMYLCASSLRQGALDTQYFGPGTRLTVL.

V usage is TRBV5-1 and J usage is TRBJ2-3; D unclear. V gave up 4 bases and J gave up 0 bases, with 9 bases separating them. Germline CDR1 SGHRS, CDR2 YFSETQ. This CDR3 comprises 14 residues. CDR3 residues: CASSLPGSTDTQYF. The DNA of the CDR3 is TGCGCCAGCAGCCTTCCAGGTAGCACAGATACGCAGTATTTT. The entire variable domain, with the rest obtained from reference TRBV5-1 and TRBJ2-3, is as follows: KAGVTQTPRYLIKTRGQQVTLSCSPISGHRSVSWYQQTPGQGLQFLFEYFSETQRNKGNFPGRFSGRQFSNSRSEMNVSTLELGDSALYLCASSLPGSTDTQYFGPGTRLTVL.

Only a few counts were recorded for this clonotype. The V gene is TRBV4-3, the J gene TRBJ2-5; D unclear. The V end was cut by 0 bases, the J end by 3 bases, with 5 bases between. Germline loops: CDR1 LGHNA, CDR2 YSLEER. The CDR3 totals 13 residues. CDR3 loop: CASSQDKEETQYF. CDR3 in DNA: TGCGCCAGCAGCCAAGATAAGGAAGAGACCCAGTACTTC.

This clonotype was seen at least ten times. The gene calls are TRBV10-3 and TRBJ2-4; the D gene could be TRBD1 or TRBD2 (6 bases each). V gave up 8 bases and J gave up 10 bases, with 18 bases separating them. CDR1 ENHRY and CDR2 SYGVKD come from the germline V gene. The CDR3 loop spans 13 amino acids. The CDR3 DNA reads as TGTGCCATCTCGGAGGGGGGACTCCAGATTCAGTACTTC. Its translation: CAISEGGLQIQYF.